The next 17 T cell receptor beta chains were all read from a single sample in a study of T cell repertoires in cytomegalovirus infection. One entry per CDR3 protein results from TCRdb running MiXCR on the reads. The sample includes about 530,000 distinct CDR3 sequences, roughly 29% seen only once; the top ten take around 13%. Sequenced: PBMCs. The receptors derive from a human donor in good health (CMV status not recorded). Some clones in this sample may be carry-over from other donors' samples.

This clonotype was seen at least ten times. The V call is TRBV6-2 or TRBV6-3, the J call TRBJ2-3; D call uncertain. This CDR3 region has 16 residues. The germline CDR1 and CDR2 sequences are MNHEY and SVGEGT. V was shortened by 2 bases and J by 5 bases, with 17 bases between the two germline ends. The CDR3 reads CASSYGILGNRDTQYF. CDR3 sequence (DNA): TGTGCCAGCAGTTACGGCATCCTCGGAAATCGAGATACGCAGTATTTT.

At least ten counts were recorded for this clonotype. V is TRBV7-8 and J is TRBJ1-2; tentatively, D is TRBD1 (6 bases). In germline, CDR1 is SGHVS, CDR2 FQNEAQ. The CDR3 totals 14 residues. The ends were cut back, 1 base at V and 4 bases at J, with 10 bases in the middle. CDR3 amino acids: CASSLGRGPYGYTF. As DNA, the CDR3 is TGTGCCAGCAGCTTAGGCAGGGGCCCCTATGGCTACACCTTC.

In this sample, this clonotype turned up many times. The chain employs TRBV12-3 or TRBV12-4 and TRBJ2-7, with 12 bases aligning to TRBD2. The CDR3 loop spans 18 amino acids. J gave up 3 bases and V 2 bases, and 11 bases lay outside the gene matches. The CDR3 DNA reads TGTGCCAGCAGTTTATACTCTAAGGGACTAGCGGGCCTCTACGAGCAGTACGTC. Translating gives CASSLYSKGLAGLYEQYV.

This clonotype was observed a handful of times. The V gene is TRBV11-2, the J gene TRBJ1-3, with D possibly being TRBD1 (6 bases). Trimming left V 8 bases short and J 4 bases short, with 15 bases between. Per the germline V gene, CDR1 is SGHAT and CDR2 is FQNNGV. The CDR3 sequence is 14 residues long. CDR3 sequence (DNA): TGTGCCAGCCCGGGGGGGGCTCGGGGAAACACCATATATTTT. Protein: CASPGGARGNTIYF.

For this clonotype: Just one base apart from a much larger clone, this may be a read error. V and J are TRBV12-3 or TRBV12-4 and TRBJ1-6; the match to TRBD1 covers 8 bases. This CDR3 has 16 residues. This CDR3 reads CASSLGQGRGNSPPHF. As DNA, the CDR3 is TGTGCCAGCAGTTTAGGACAGGGGAGGGGTAATTCACCCCCCCACTTT.

This chain uses TRBV10-2 with TRBJ1-4; 7 nucleotides agree with TRBD1. Germline values: CDR1 WSHSY, CDR2 SAAADI. This CDR3 is built from 12 residues. Unmatched junction bases numbered 3, after V lost 7 bases and J lost 7 bases. CDR3 in DNA: TGCGCCAGCACCGCAGGGGGTGAAAAACTGTTTTTT. Translating gives CASTAGGEKLFF.

Written as DNA, the CDR3 is TGTGCCAGCAAAGATAGCGGGCGCCAAGAGACCCAGTACTTC. Amino acid sequence: CASKDSGRQETQYF. The rearrangement uses TRBV11-3 and TRBJ2-5, with 7 bases lining up with TRBD2. V dropped 7 bases and J dropped 1; count of bases not matched to a gene: 6. This CDR3 comprises 14 residues. Germline CDR1 and CDR2: SGHNT and YENEEA. Full variable domain (missing parts from reference TRBV11-3 and TRBJ2-5): EAGVVQSPRYKIIEKKQPVAFWCNPISGHNTLYWYLQNLGQGPELLIRYENEEAVDDSQLPKDRFSAERLKGVDSTLKIQPAELGDSAVYLCASKDSGRQETQYFGPGTRLLVL.

Note on this clonotype: An end of the junction differs from the germline gene, which may be a read error. The chain uses TRBV5-3 and TRBJ1-2, with TRBD1 identical over 11 bases. TRBV5-3 is an open reading frame, and its role is uncertain. The CDR3 has 16 amino acids. This CDR3 is CASSLNRGQGVDGYTF. The CDR3 coding sequence is TGTGCCAGCAGCTTGAACCGGGGACAGGGGGTGGATGGCTACACCTTC.

This clonotype has a count of ten or more. The chain couples TRBV7-8 to TRBJ2-7; D remains ambiguous. The germline V gene has CDR1 SGHVS and CDR2 FQNEAQ. Trimming stripped 5 bases from V and 3 bases from J, with 14 bases between. This CDR3 is 14 amino acids long. The DNA of the CDR3 is TGTGCCAGCAGCCCCCCCGGCAACTTCTACGAGCAGTACTTC. Translating it yields CASSPPGNFYEQYF.

DNA of the CDR3: TGCAGCGCCTCAGCAGCCAATGAGCAGTTCTTC. It yields the protein CSASAANEQFF. This rearrangement joins TRBV29-1 to TRBJ2-1, with unresolved D. This CDR3 contains 11 residues. Looked up from germline, CDR1 is SQVTM and CDR2 is ANQGSEA. Trimming cost V 7 bases and J 6 bases, with 10 bases left between them.

V usage is TRBV9 and J usage is TRBJ2-6; D remains ambiguous. Germline CDR1 and CDR2: SGDLS and YYNGEE. This CDR3 has 15 residues. V was pared by 1 base and J by 0 bases, with 5 bases between. The CDR3 reads CASSVLDSGANVLTF. In DNA, the CDR3 is TGTGCCAGCAGCGTATTGGACTCTGGGGCCAACGTCCTGACTTTC.

This clonotype was counted only a few times. The J gene is TRBJ2-5, the V gene TRBV7-9; 7 nucleotides align to TRBD2. The V gene's germline CDR1 is SEHNR and CDR2 FQNEAQ (reference sequence). There are 15 residues in the CDR3. V gave up 3 bases and J gave up 4 bases; unmatched junction bases: 8. CDR3 amino acids: CASSFGEGRGETQYF. In nucleotides, the CDR3 is TGTGCCAGCAGCTTCGGGGAGGGGAGGGGAGAGACCCAGTACTTC. Based on the CDR3 plus reference TRBV7-9 and TRBJ2-5, the full variable domain is DTGVSQNPRHKITKRGQNVTFRCDPISEHNRLYWYRQTLGQGPEFLTYFQNEAQLEKSRLLSDRFSAERPKGSFSTLEIQRTEQGDSAMYLCASSFGEGRGETQYFGPGTRLLVL.

This clonotype was counted a few times. The chain carries TRBV7-2 and TRBJ2-2; possible D gene TRBD1, 6 bases. The CDR3 length is 14 residues. Trimming shortened V by 6 bases and J by 2 bases, and 10 bases separated the two germline ends. Looked up from germline, CDR1 is SGHTA and CDR2 is FQGNSA. Here the CDR3 reads CASRIQGNTGELFF. The DNA of the CDR3 is TGTGCCAGCAGGATACAGGGAAACACCGGGGAGCTGTTTTTT.

The gene calls are TRBV25-1 and TRBJ1-6; D is perhaps TRBD1 (6 bases). Trimming left V 6 bases short and J 4 bases short, with 10 bases between. CDR1 is MGHDK and CDR2 is SYGVNS in the germline V gene. This CDR3 is 14 amino acids long. CDR3 amino acids: CASSWTAYNSPLHF. For the CDR3, the DNA is TGTGCCAGCAGCTGGACAGCTTATAATTCACCCCTCCACTTT.

This clonotype was detected only a few times. This rearrangement joins TRBV6-2 or TRBV6-3 to TRBJ2-1; TRBD1 or TRBD2 may be the D gene (5 bases each). V gave up 10 bases and J gave up 10 bases, with 29 bases separating them. In germline, CDR1 is MNHEY, CDR2 SVGEGT. This CDR3 is 16 amino acids long. The CDR3 DNA reads TGTGCCACCGGGGCAAGCACTAATGGAGTCCCGGGGGAGCAGTTCTTC. Protein product: CATGASTNGVPGEQFF.

This clonotype was detected only a few times. This chain uses TRBV7-9 with TRBJ1-1; D may be TRBD1 (5 bases). V lost 7 bases and J 11 bases, leaving 14 bases between the germline ends. The CDR3 runs to 11 residues. Germline V lookup: CDR1 SEHNR, CDR2 FQNEAQ (reference sequence). CDR3: CASTEEQVAFF. The CDR3 coding sequence is TGTGCCAGCACCGAGGAACAGGTGGCTTTCTTT.

The rearrangement joins TRBV6-2 or TRBV6-3 to TRBJ2-1, with TRBD1 matching 8 bases. V gave up 8 bases and J gave up 6 bases; unmatched junction bases: 6. The CDR3 loop spans 13 amino acids. CDR1 and CDR2 from the germline V gene are MNHEY and SVGEGT. In DNA, the CDR3 is TGTGCCAGCCTACCGACAGGGGTCAATGAGCAGTTCTTC. Its protein product is CASLPTGVNEQFF.